This section outlines one TCR beta chain sequence together with its context. Its cognate antigen is unknown. The CDR3 spans 14 residues. Germline lookup yields CDR1 SGHVS and CDR2 FNYEAQ. V shed 5 bases and J 6 bases; nucleotides not matched to a gene: 4. This record belongs to a study of cytomegalovirus exposure and HLA in healthy donors. Study outcomes and limitations: What TCR beta sequences reportedly achieved was accurate prediction of HLA-A and HLA-B alleles in most subjects. When analyzed later, the rates of TCR association showed variation by HLA locus, with DRB1 the most and HLA-C the fewest. Several of the most significant clusters were apparently associated with common viral pathogens in a later analysis.

Primers included in the PCR were 60 Vbeta and 13 Jbeta primers. Here immunoSEQ multiplex PCR was the method, and the copy in TCRdb shows in-frame clones only, minus some. This sample yields some 110,000 clones, of which roughly 80% are seen a single time; roughly 1.8% belongs to the top ten. This receptor was identified in a middle-aged woman in good health and CMV-seronegative. The specimen was PBMCs. The J gene is TRBJ2-1, the V gene TRBV7-6; 10 bases align to TRBD2. The CDR3 reads CASSILAGANEQFF. CDR3 nucleotide sequence: TGTGCCAGCAGCATTCTAGCGGGAGCCAATGAGCAGTTCTTC.